Below are 30 T cell receptor beta chains sequenced from a single sample in a study of early T cells in non-severe SARS-CoV-2 infection. One entry per CDR3 protein, called by TCRdb with MiXCR from the 5' RACE reads. The sample yields 68,000 or so distinct CDR3 sequences, roughly a tenth seen once. The specimen sequenced was whole blood. Receptors originate from an adult who was a healthcare worker with PCR-confirmed SARS-CoV-2 infection or an uninfected control (not recorded which).

The gene calls are TRBV20-1 and TRBJ2-7, with D possibly matching TRBD2 (6 bases). Trimming took 5 bases from V and 7 from J, leaving 21 bases between them. CDR1 and CDR2 (germline): DFQATT, SNEGSKA (reference sequence). This CDR3 is 14 amino acids long. The CDR3 is CSAAPGALVEEQYF. The DNA for the CDR3 is TGCAGTGCTGCCCCGGGAGCCCTAGTGGAGGAGCAGTACTTC.

This clonotype was seen many times. This rearrangement joins TRBV12-3 or TRBV12-4 to TRBJ1-6; D perhaps matches TRBD1 (6 bases). The CDR3 is 11 residues long. Between the trimmed V and J ends, which lost 6 bases and 10 bases, there was a span of 7 bases. CDR3 nucleotides: TGTGCCAGCAGAGGGGGGTCACCCCTCCACTTT. Its protein is CASRGGSPLHF.

This clonotype was recorded many times. The chain recombines TRBV20-1 with TRBJ2-7; TRBD1 matches at 12 bases. This CDR3 has 16 residues. The germline gives CDR1 DFQATT, CDR2 SNEGSKA (reference sequence). The V segment lost 5 bases and the J segment 7 bases; nucleotides outside the gene matches: 15. CDR3 sequence: CSAPTNPGTGGGEQYF. DNA of the CDR3: TGCAGTGCTCCCACGAACCCCGGGACAGGGGGCGGAGAGCAGTACTTC.

Many counts were recorded for this clonotype. This CDR3 is CASSLGAGAYEQYF. CDR3 coding DNA: TGTGCCAGCAGCTTGGGGGCGGGAGCCTACGAGCAGTACTTC. The gene calls are TRBV5-4 and TRBJ2-7, with 7 nucleotides matching TRBD2. Germline loops: CDR1 SGHNT, CDR2 YYREEE (reference sequence). The trim removed 0 bases at V and 2 bases at J, leaving 2 bases unmatched. This CDR3 is built from 14 residues. The variable domain in full, completed from reference TRBV5-4 and TRBJ2-7, reads ETGVTQSPTHLIKTRGQQVTLRCSSQSGHNTVSWYQQALGQGPQFIFQYYREEENGRGNFPPRFSGLQFPNYSSELNVNALELDDSALYLCASSLGAGAYEQYFGPGTRLTVT.

This clonotype has at least ten counts. V usage is TRBV20-1 and J usage is TRBJ1-5, with a tentative D call TRBD1 (6 bases). The length of the CDR3 is 16 residues. From germline, CDR1 is DFQATT and CDR2 SNEGSKA (reference sequence). V shed 6 bases and J shed 0 bases, with 18 bases lying between them. CDR3 coding DNA: TGCAGTGCCCGAGAGGGGGGAGCCTATAGCAATCAGCCCCAGCATTTT. Translated: CSAREGGAYSNQPQHF.

This clonotype was found many times. This sequence joins TRBV12-3 or TRBV12-4 and TRBJ2-1; 10 nucleotides agree with TRBD2. Unmatched junction bases numbered 7, after V lost 8 bases and J lost 9 bases. The CDR3 runs 13 residues. The CDR3 sequence: CASRLAGEGEQFF. DNA of the CDR3: TGTGCCAGCCGGCTAGCGGGAGAGGGTGAGCAGTTCTTC.

This sequence joins TRBV6-5 and TRBJ1-4, with unresolved D. CDR1 and CDR2 (germline): MNHEY, SVGAGI. V was shortened by 10 bases and J by 8 bases, with 20 bases between the two germline ends. CDR3 length: 14 residues. Here the CDR3 DNA reads TGTGCCACCCGAGCGAGCCTCCCTGGAGAAAAACTGTTTTTT. Protein product: CATRASLPGEKLFF.

This chain uses TRBV5-1 with TRBJ2-3; 8 nucleotides agree with TRBD2. Germline lookup yields CDR1 SGHRS and CDR2 YFSETQ. V trimming: 4 bases; J trimming: 6 bases; junction bases outside the gene matches: 10. CDR3 size: 15 residues. CDR3 residues: CASSHGTRTSDTQYF. The CDR3 DNA follows: TGCGCCAGCAGCCACGGGACTAGAACCTCCGATACGCAGTATTTT.

This clonotype was seen repeatedly, ten times or more. V and J are TRBV7-7 and TRBJ2-2, with a tentative D call TRBD2 (5 bases). The V gene's germline CDR1 is SSHAT and CDR2 FNYEAQ (reference sequence). The V gene lost 1 base and the J gene lost 4 bases, with 10 bases spanning the gap. This CDR3 has 15 amino acids. The CDR3 loop is CASSLGASRTGELFF. CDR3 nucleotides: TGTGCCAGCAGCTTAGGGGCTAGCCGCACCGGGGAGCTGTTTTTT.

J is TRBJ2-1 and V is TRBV20-1, with 7 bases matching TRBD2. The V segment lost 1 base and the J segment 1 base; nucleotides outside the gene matches: 16. This CDR3 comprises 19 residues. Germline assignment: CDR1 DFQATT and CDR2 SNEGSKA (reference sequence). The CDR3 nucleotides are TGCAGTGCTAGAGTTTCTAGCGGCCGCGGGGTGGGGTCCTACAATGAGCAGTTCTTC. It specifies CSARVSSGRGVGSYNEQFF.

This clonotype was seen ten or more times. The J gene is TRBJ2-1, the V gene TRBV28, with 8 bases fitting TRBD1. CDR1 MDHEN and CDR2 SYDVKM come from the germline V gene. The CDR3 is 14 amino acids. The ends lost 6 bases at V and 5 bases at J; junction bases unmatched: 6. The CDR3 region is CASRPGGLNNEQFF. The CDR3 region has the DNA TGTGCCAGCAGACCAGGGGGCCTCAACAATGAGCAGTTCTTC.

This clonotype was counted a few times. V usage is TRBV19 and J usage is TRBJ1-1, with D uncertain. V lost 5 bases and J 6 bases, leaving 13 bases between the germline ends. The CDR3 runs 13 residues. CDR1 LNHDA and CDR2 SQIVND come from the germline V gene (reference sequence). The CDR3 DNA follows: TGTGCCAGTAGTCCTCGGATCGGTCCTGAAGCTTTCTTT. Protein product: CASSPRIGPEAFF. The full variable domain, rest sourced from reference TRBV19 and TRBJ1-1, is DGGITQSPKYLFRKEGQNVTLSCEQNLNHDAMYWYRQDPGQGLRLIYYSQIVNDFQKGDIAEGYSVSREKKESFPLTVTSAQKNPTAFYLCASSPRIGPEAFFGQGTRLTVV.

This clonotype occurred many times. V and J are TRBV7-9 and TRBJ2-1, with 10 nucleotides matching TRBD2. Germline-derived CDR1 and CDR2 are SEHNR and FQNEAQ (reference sequence). The ends lost 0 bases at V and 5 bases at J; junction bases unmatched: 4. This CDR3 is built from 16 residues. CDR3 in amino acids: CASSLALAGPNNEQFF. The CDR3 region has the DNA TGTGCCAGCAGCTTAGCACTAGCGGGACCAAACAATGAGCAGTTCTTC.

This clonotype occurred many times. For the CDR3, the DNA is TGCAGTGCTAGGCCCTTTACTTTGGACACAGATACGCAGTATTTT. This gives the protein CSARPFTLDTDTQYF. The chain links TRBV20-1 to TRBJ2-3, with unresolved D. Trimming pared 3 bases from V and 2 bases from J, leaving 15 bases between. CDR1 DFQATT and CDR2 SNEGSKA come from the germline V gene (reference sequence). CDR3 length equals 15 residues.

J is TRBJ2-1 and V is TRBV5-4; 8 nucleotides align to TRBD2. Trimming at V came to 5 bases and at J to 6 bases, leaving 10 bases not matched to a gene. Germline CDR1 is SGHNT and CDR2 is YYREEE (reference sequence). The CDR3 has 15 residues. The CDR3, as DNA: TGTGCCAGCAGTGAGAGCGGGAGTACTAGCAATGAGCAGTTCTTC. As protein: CASSESGSTSNEQFF. Full variable domain (missing parts from reference TRBV5-4 and TRBJ2-1): ETGVTQSPTHLIKTRGQQVTLRCSSQSGHNTVSWYQQALGQGPQFIFQYYREEENGRGNFPPRFSGLQFPNYSSELNVNALELDDSALYLCASSESGSTSNEQFFGPGTRLTVL.

This clonotype was found a few times. The rearrangement uses TRBV11-2 and TRBJ2-1; D is unclear. Germline values: CDR1 SGHAT, CDR2 FQNNGV. The CDR3 has 12 residues. Trimming cost V 5 bases and J 5 bases, with 7 bases left between them. The CDR3 reads CASSTRDNEQFF. CDR3 sequence (DNA): TGTGCCAGCAGCACAAGGGACAATGAGCAGTTCTTC.

This clonotype was seen repeatedly, ten times or more. The gene calls are TRBV7-9 and TRBJ2-1; D could derive from TRBD1 or TRBD2 (5 bases each). The CDR3 spans 13 residues. Germline V gene lookup returns CDR1 SEHNR and CDR2 FQNEAQ (reference sequence). As DNA, the CDR3 is TGTGCGAGCTCCCCGGGACCCTCCAATGAGCAGTTCTTC. Its translation: CASSPGPSNEQFF.

The chain has TRBV20-1 and TRBJ1-1; a weak D match, TRBD1 (5 bases). Per germline, CDR1 DFQATT and CDR2 SNEGSKA (reference sequence). This CDR3 is 15 amino acids long. V lost 3 bases and J lost 0, with 14 bases in between. CDR3: CSARDILGMNTEAFF. The CDR3 DNA sequence: TGCAGTGCTAGGGACATCTTAGGTATGAACACTGAAGCTTTCTTT.

The V and J genes are TRBV25-1 and TRBJ2-1; D perhaps matches TRBD2 (6 bases). The germline V and J ends were trimmed by 6 bases and 5 bases, with 20 bases remaining between them. Germline V gene data show CDR1 as MGHDK and CDR2 as SYGVNS. CDR3 length equals 16 residues. CDR3 in amino acids: CASRRWHGTGHNEQFF. Written as DNA, the CDR3 is TGTGCCAGCAGAAGGTGGCACGGGACTGGTCACAATGAGCAGTTCTTC.

This clonotype was recorded many times. The J gene is TRBJ2-7, the V gene TRBV4-1, with 10 bases matching TRBD2. The CDR3 covers 16 residues. The V gene end was trimmed by 0 bases and the J gene end by 3 bases; junction bases not matched to a gene: 5. CDR1 MGHRA and CDR2 YSYEKL come from the germline V gene. CDR3: CASSQDLTSGNYEQYF. CDR3 sequence (DNA): TGCGCCAGCAGCCAAGATCTAACTAGCGGGAACTACGAGCAGTACTTC.

This clonotype was picked up a small number of times. The V call is TRBV13, the J call TRBJ1-1, with a weak D call TRBD1 (5 bases). V was pared by 6 bases and J by 4 bases, with 15 bases between. CDR1 PRHDT and CDR2 FYEKMQ come from the germline V gene (reference sequence). The CDR3 covers 14 residues. For the CDR3, the DNA is TGTGCCAGCAGATCTCTCCCGGGGGGCACTGAAGCTTTCTTT. Encoded protein: CASRSLPGGTEAFF.

The table lists this clonotype with many counts. V is TRBV7-9 and J is TRBJ2-5; 12 bases align to TRBD2. CDR1 is SEHNR, CDR2 FQNEAQ, per germline (reference sequence). The CDR3 covers 18 residues. Unmatched junction bases numbered 12, after V lost 7 bases and J lost 0 bases. Written as DNA, the CDR3 is TGTGCCAGCATTTTTTCACTAGCGGGAGGCCCCTACCAAGAGACCCAGTACTTC. As protein: CASIFSLAGGPYQETQYF. Based on the CDR3 plus reference TRBV7-9 and TRBJ2-5, the full variable domain is DTGVSQNPRHKITKRGQNVTFRCDPISEHNRLYWYRQTLGQGPEFLTYFQNEAQLEKSRLLSDRFSAERPKGSFSTLEIQRTEQGDSAMYLCASIFSLAGGPYQETQYFGPGTRLLVL.

The table lists this clonotype with a few counts. The chain employs TRBV18 and TRBJ2-3; 13 bases match TRBD2. Per germline, CDR1 KGHSH and CDR2 LQKENI. Germline trimming cut 5 bases from V and 3 bases from J; bases unmatched to any gene: 2. This CDR3 spans 15 amino acids. CDR3 nucleotide sequence: TGTGCCAGCTCATCGGGACTAGCGGGGACAGATACGCAGTATTTT. The encoded protein is CASSSGLAGTDTQYF.

This clonotype turned up a few times. The V call is TRBV5-4, the J call TRBJ1-3, with 10 positions matching TRBD1. CDR1 is SGHNT and CDR2 is YYREEE in the germline V gene (reference sequence). V lost 4 bases, J lost 3 bases, and 4 bases stayed unmatched. CDR3 length equals 15 residues. In DNA, the CDR3 is TGTGCCAGCAGCCCCGGGACAGGGGTTGGAAACACCATATATTTT. Protein: CASSPGTGVGNTIYF.

This clonotype showed up just a few times. The chain combines TRBV4-1 with TRBJ2-3; D gene ambiguous. V lost 1 base and J 4 bases, leaving 15 bases between the germline ends. The CDR3 is 16 amino acids. In germline, CDR1 is MGHRA, CDR2 YSYEKL. The chain's CDR3 is CASSQVDMGLADTQYF. In nucleotides, the CDR3 is TGCGCCAGCAGCCAAGTCGACATGGGGTTGGCAGATACGCAGTATTTT.

This chain uses TRBV11-2 with TRBJ2-1, with TRBD2 as a possible D gene (5 bases). The CDR3 has 16 residues. V was trimmed by 5 bases and J by 0 bases, leaving 14 bases between them. Germline CDR1 is SGHAT and CDR2 is FQNNGV. CDR3 protein: CASSPPPGSSYNEQFF. The DNA of the CDR3 is TGTGCCAGCAGCCCCCCCCCGGGGAGCTCCTACAATGAGCAGTTCTTC.

This clonotype was picked up many times. The J gene is TRBJ2-3, the V gene TRBV6-2 or TRBV6-3; 9 nucleotides match TRBD2. Germline CDR1 and CDR2: MNHEY and SVGEGT. The CDR3 runs to 16 residues. V lost 6 bases and J lost 2; bases outside the gene matches: 9. Here the CDR3 reads CASRTRLAELTDTQYF. As DNA, the CDR3 is TGTGCCAGCAGAACCAGACTAGCGGAGCTCACAGATACGCAGTATTTT.

This clonotype was found a few times. The chain has TRBV28 and TRBJ1-2, with D maybe TRBD1 (5 bases). CDR1 MDHEN and CDR2 SYDVKM come from the germline V gene. The V gene lost 5 bases and the J gene lost 4 bases, with 20 bases spanning the gap. CDR3 length equals 16 residues. This CDR3 reads CASSESGTPRTYGYTF. The CDR3 bases are TGTGCCAGCAGTGAATCCGGGACTCCGAGAACCTATGGCTACACCTTC.

This clonotype was recorded a few times. The chain has TRBV11-2 and TRBJ2-1; D is uncertain. V shed 6 bases and J shed 9 bases, with 12 bases lying between them. CDR1 is SGHAT and CDR2 is FQNNGV in the germline V gene. The CDR3 has 12 amino acids. CDR3 nucleotides: TGTGCCAGCAGTACGACCGGAATTGAGCAGTTCTTC. This encodes CASSTTGIEQFF.

There are a few counts of this clonotype. At one of its ends the junction is not consistent with the germline gene, which may arise from a read error. The chain employs TRBV28 and TRBJ1-5; D remains unclear. Per the germline V gene, CDR1 is MDHEN and CDR2 is SYDVKM. This CDR3 comprises 18 residues. The chain's CDR3 is CASDHRAPLTYSNQPQLF. The CDR3, as DNA: TGTGCCAGCGACCACCGGGCCCCCCTAACCTATAGCAATCAGCCCCAGCTTTTT. The whole variable domain, filled in from reference TRBV28 and TRBJ1-5, reads DVKVTQSSRYLVKRTGEKVFLECVQDMDHENMFWYRQDPGLGLRLIYFSYDVKMKEKGDIPEGYSVSREKKERFSLILESASTNQTSMYLCASDHRAPLTYSNQPQLFGDGTRLSIL.